This T cell receptor (beta chain) was observed in a study of technical replicates of blood from a handful of donors. Measured with immunoSEQ multiplex PCR; TCRdb has only the in-frame clones, and not every one. The sample yields approximately 70,000 clones, about nine tenths seen once. V was pared by 0 bases and J by 1 base, with 7 bases between. The CDR3 covers 14 residues. Germline CDR1 reads MNHEY; CDR2 reads SMNVEV (reference sequence). The source is a human donor in good health. The material sequenced was T cells isolated from PBMCs. The chain carries TRBV27 and TRBJ2-7; possible D gene TRBD1, 6 bases. The CDR3 DNA follows: TGTGCCAGCAGTTTATCAGGGGGATCCTACGAGCAGTACTTC. It codes for CASSLSGGSYEQYF.